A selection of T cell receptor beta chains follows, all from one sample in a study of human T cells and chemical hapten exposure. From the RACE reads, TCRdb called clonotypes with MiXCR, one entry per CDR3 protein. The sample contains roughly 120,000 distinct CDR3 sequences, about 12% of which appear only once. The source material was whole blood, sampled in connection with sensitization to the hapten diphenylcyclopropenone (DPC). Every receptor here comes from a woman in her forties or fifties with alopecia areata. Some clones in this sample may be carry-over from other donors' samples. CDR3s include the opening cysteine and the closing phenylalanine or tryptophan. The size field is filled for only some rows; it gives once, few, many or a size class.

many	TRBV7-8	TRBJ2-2	CASSRFIHRELVGELFF
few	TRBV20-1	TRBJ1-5	CSATRVGQAPNQPQHF
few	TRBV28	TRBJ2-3	CASSSSFRQGRRDTQYF
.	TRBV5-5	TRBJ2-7	CASSLGLGPLYEQYF
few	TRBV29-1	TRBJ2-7	CSARADSSYEQYF
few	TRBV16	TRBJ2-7	CASSHTGQTREQYF
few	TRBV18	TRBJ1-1	CATTPLLYTEAFF
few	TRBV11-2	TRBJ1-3	CASSLKVRGSSGNTIYF
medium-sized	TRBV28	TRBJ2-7	CASSPQGYYEQYF
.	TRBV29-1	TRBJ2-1	CSVLGPGLAGGVNEQFF
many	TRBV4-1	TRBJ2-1	CASSQVGGPGIDEQFF
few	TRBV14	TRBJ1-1	CASSIQGARAFF
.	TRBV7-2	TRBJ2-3	CASAAATGSTQYF
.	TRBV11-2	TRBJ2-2	CASSSNDYGAGELFF
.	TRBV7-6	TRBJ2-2	CAGRNTGELFF
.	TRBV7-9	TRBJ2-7	CASSPGLIYEQYF
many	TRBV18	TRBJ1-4	CASSPPGANEKLFF
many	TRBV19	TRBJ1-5	CASRAGRSNQPQHF
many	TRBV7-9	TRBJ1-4	CASSFEPTTSNEKLFF
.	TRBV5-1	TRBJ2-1	CASSLGQGANEQFF
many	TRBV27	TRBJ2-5	CASSNRETQYF
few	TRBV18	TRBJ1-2	CASSPSSDYGYTF
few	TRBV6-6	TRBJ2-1	CASSAQLAPKNNEQFF
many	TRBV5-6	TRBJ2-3	CASSPTSRSGPGTDTQYF
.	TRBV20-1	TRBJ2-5	CSVWKGETQYF
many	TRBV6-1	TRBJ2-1	CATHFQGGNEQFF
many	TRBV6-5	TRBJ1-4	CASRGISTNEKLFF
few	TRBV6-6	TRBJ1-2	CASSYPSAQGDYGYTF
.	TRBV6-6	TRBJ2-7	CASSTRTERSEEQYF
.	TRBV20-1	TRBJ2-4	CSAGPGQGQRRGRNIQYF
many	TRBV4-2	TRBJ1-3	CASSQDQATIYF
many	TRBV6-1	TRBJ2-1	CASSEYSGRTYNEQFF
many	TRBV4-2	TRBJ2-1	CASSHSGGNEQFF
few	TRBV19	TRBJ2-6	CASSSRTGIQSGGANVLTF
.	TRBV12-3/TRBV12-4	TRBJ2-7	CASSPRRRTSGKSYEQYF
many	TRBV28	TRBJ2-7	CASTPGQRYEQYF
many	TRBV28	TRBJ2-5	CASSPSGQSKETQYF
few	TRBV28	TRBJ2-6	CASSANSGANVLTF
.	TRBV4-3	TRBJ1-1	CASSQGRDTEAFF
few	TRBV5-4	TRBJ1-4	CASSLGDRDVEKLFF
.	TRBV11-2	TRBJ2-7	CASSLTRAARGYEQYF
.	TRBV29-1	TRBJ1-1	CSVENTEAFF